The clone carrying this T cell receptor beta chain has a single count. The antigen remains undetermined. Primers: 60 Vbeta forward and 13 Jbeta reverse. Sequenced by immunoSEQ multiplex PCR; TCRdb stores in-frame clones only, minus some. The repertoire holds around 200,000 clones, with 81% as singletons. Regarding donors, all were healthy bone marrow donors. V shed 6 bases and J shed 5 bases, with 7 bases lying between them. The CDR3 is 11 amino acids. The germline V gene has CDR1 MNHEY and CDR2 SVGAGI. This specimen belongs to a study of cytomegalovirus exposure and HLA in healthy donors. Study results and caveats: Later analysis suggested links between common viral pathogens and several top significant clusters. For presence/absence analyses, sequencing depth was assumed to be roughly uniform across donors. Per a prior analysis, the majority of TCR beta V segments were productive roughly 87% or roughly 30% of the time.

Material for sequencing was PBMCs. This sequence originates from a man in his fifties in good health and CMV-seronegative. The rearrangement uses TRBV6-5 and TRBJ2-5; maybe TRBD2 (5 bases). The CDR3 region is CASSRGETQYF. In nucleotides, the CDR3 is TGTGCCAGCAGCCGAGGGGAGACCCAGTACTTC.